This T cell receptor (beta chain) comes out of a study of T cells of healthy individuals. J lost 5 bases, V lost 4 bases, and 5 bases had no gene match. This CDR3 is 14 amino acids long. Germline-derived CDR1 and CDR2 are SGHRS and YFSETQ. A single record per CDR3 protein comes from TCRdb applying MiXCR to the 5' RACE reads. There are around 80,000 distinct CDR3 sequences in the sample; about 4.8% occur only once, and roughly 7.6% lies in the top ten. This clonotype was observed a handful of times. V gene TRBV5-1 combines with J gene TRBJ1-1; 10 bases match TRBD1. The sequence was obtained from a female donor in good health. The CDR3 region has the DNA TGCGCCAGCAGCAGAGGGGACAGGGGAACTGAAGCTTTCTTT. Translating gives CASSRGDRGTEAFF.